The rows below give T cell receptor beta chains drawn from one sample of a study of T cell responses to AZD1222 COVID-19 vaccine. Sequencing used immunoSEQ multiplex PCR; TCRdb keeps in-frame clones, though not all of them. The table includes around 100,000 clones, roughly 80% detected once. The sequencing here drew on peripheral blood, taken on day 0 of AZD1222 vaccination. These receptors were collected from an adult in good health. The CDR3 runs from the conserved cysteine through the conserved F or W. A D gene is named only where the DNA matches it firmly. Clone size is shown for a subset of rows, as once, few, many or a class of expanded clone.

D gene,V gene,J gene,clone size,CDR3 protein,CDR3 DNA
TRBD1,TRBV27,TRBJ2-2,.,CASSRDRALINTGELFF,TGTGCCAGCAGTCGGGACAGGGCCCTTATTAACACCGGGGAGCTGTTTTTT
TRBD1,TRBV2,TRBJ1-6,.,CASSRTGSRPLHF,TGTGCCAGCAGTCGGACAGGTTCACGGCCCCTCCACTTT
.,TRBV24-1,TRBJ2-1,.,CATSDFGQGRFF,TGTGCCACCAGTGATTTCGGGCAGGGGCGGTTCTTC
.,TRBV2,TRBJ1-5,few,CASSGGPSSNQPQHF,TGTGCCAGCAGTGGGGGACCCTCTAGCAATCAGCCCCAGCATTTT
TRBD2,TRBV18,TRBJ2-1,.,CASQREMDNEQFF,TGTGCCAGCCAGCGGGAGATGGACAATGAGCAGTTCTTC
.,TRBV30,TRBJ2-2,.,CAWSPLEVGELFF,TGTGCCTGGAGTCCTTTAGAAGTTGGGGAGCTGTTTTTT
TRBD2,TRBV9,TRBJ2-1,once,CASSVSSPLAEGGNEQFF,TGTGCCAGCAGCGTCTCTTCCCCACTAGCGGAGGGGGGCAATGAGCAGTTCTTC
TRBD1,TRBV7-8,TRBJ1-4,.,CASSRGQDEKLFF,TGTGCCAGTTCGAGGGGGCAGGATGAAAAACTGTTTTTT
.,TRBV2,TRBJ1-1,once,CASSEETFVTEAFF,TGTGCCAGCAGTGAAGAGACATTCGTGACTGAAGCTTTCTTT
.,TRBV18,TRBJ2-2,once,CASSMAANTGELFF,TGTGCCAGCTCAATGGCAGCGAACACCGGGGAGCTGTTTTTT
TRBD2,TRBV3-1/TRBV3-2,TRBJ2-7,.,CASSQDRVPAGGSEQYF,TGTGCCAGCAGCCAAGATCGAGTCCCAGCGGGGGGGTCCGAGCAGTACTTC
TRBD1,TRBV5-1,TRBJ1-5,once,CASSSAGGSNQPQHF,TGCGCCAGCAGCTCCGCAGGGGGCAGCAATCAGCCCCAGCATTTT
TRBD1,TRBV7-3,TRBJ1-1,.,CASSSGGANTEAFF,TGTGCCAGCAGCTCAGGGGGCGCGAACACTGAAGCTTTCTTT
.,TRBV5-4,TRBJ2-3,.,CASSSHQGTDTQYF,TGTGCCAGCAGTTCGCACCAGGGGACAGATACGCAGTATTTT
.,TRBV10-3,TRBJ1-5,.,CAISGGELQPQHF,TGTGCCATCAGTGGAGGGGAGTTGCAGCCCCAGCATTTT
TRBD2,TRBV19,TRBJ2-1,.,CASSIRGTSEYNEQFF,TGTGCCAGTAGTATCCGGGGGACTAGCGAATACAATGAGCAGTTCTTC
TRBD1,TRBV28,TRBJ1-4,.,CASSLNRGIREKLFF,TGTGCCAGCAGTTTAAACAGGGGAATTCGGGAAAAACTGTTTTTT
TRBD2,TRBV2,TRBJ2-3,.,CASSDKTASGGILDTQYF,TGTGCCAGCAGTGATAAAACGGCTAGCGGGGGAATTCTTGACACGCAGTATTTT
TRBD1,TRBV18,TRBJ1-5,.,CASSHDRENQPQHF,TGTGCCAGCTCACACGACAGGGAAAATCAGCCCCAGCATTTT